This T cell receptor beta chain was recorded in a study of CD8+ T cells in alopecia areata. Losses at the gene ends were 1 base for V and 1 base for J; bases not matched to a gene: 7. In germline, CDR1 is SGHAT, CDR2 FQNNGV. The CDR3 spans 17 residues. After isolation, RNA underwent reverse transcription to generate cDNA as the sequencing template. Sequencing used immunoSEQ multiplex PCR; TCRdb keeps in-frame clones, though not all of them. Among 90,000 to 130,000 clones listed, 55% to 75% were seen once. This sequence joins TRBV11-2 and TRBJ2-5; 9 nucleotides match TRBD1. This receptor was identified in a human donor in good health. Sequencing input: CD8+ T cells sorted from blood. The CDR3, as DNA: TGTGCCAGCAGCTTAGGACTAGGGACAGGGTCCCAAGAGACCCAGTACTTC. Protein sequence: CASSLGLGTGSQETQYF. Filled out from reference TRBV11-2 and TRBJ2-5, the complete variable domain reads EAGVAQSPRYKIIEKRQSVAFWCNPISGHATLYWYQQILGQGPKLLIQFQNNGVVDDSQLPKDRFSAERLKGVDSTLKIQPAKLEDSAVYLCASSLGLGTGSQETQYFGPGTRLLVL.